The source of this T cell receptor beta chain is a study of blood T cells in healthy people across ages. The second PCR ran about 6 to 12 cycles with a sample-barcoded 5' primer and J-beta primers. A template-switch adaptor with 12 random nucleotides tagged each cDNA molecule. TCRdb re-called the 5' RACE reads through MiXCR, storing one row per CDR3 protein. The profile shows some 1,500,000 distinct CDR3 sequences, about 42% of them singletons. The CDR3 sequence is 14 residues long. V gave up 4 bases and J gave up 6 bases; unmatched junction bases: 3. Germline CDR1 and CDR2: KGHDR and SFDVKD. Sequences were obtained from blood. The TCR was taken from a woman between 18 and 30 years old in good health. The rearrangement joins TRBV24-1 to TRBJ2-2, with 8 bases fitting TRBD1. The CDR3 loop is CATSEADRAGELFF. As DNA, the CDR3 is TGTGCCACCAGTGAAGCGGACAGGGCCGGGGAGCTGTTTTTT.